These T cell receptor beta chains were read from a single sample in a study of patients and donors after allogeneic stem cell transplantation. TCRdb reprocessed the RT-PCR reads with MiXCR, giving one entry per CDR3 protein. The sample includes about 160,000 distinct CDR3 sequences, 20% to 25% of them seen just once. The sample consisted of blood, either unsorted or a sorted T cell fraction (not recorded which). The receptors shown here come from a human donor who was either an allogeneic HSCT recipient or a stem cell or donor lymphocyte infusion donor (not recorded which). It is not recorded whose cells these are; they may come from a transplant donor. Both conserved end residues are part of each CDR3. A D gene is named only where the DNA matches it firmly. The size entry is marked missing in some rows and otherwise reads once, few, many or a size class.

NA | NA | TRBJ1-1 | TRBV2 | TGTGCCAGCAGTGAAAGGCGAGGAACAACTGAAGCTTTCTTT | CASSERRGTTEAFF
NA | NA | TRBJ1-1 | TRBV4-3 | TGCGCCAGCAGCCAAGCGGCCAGATCGGACACTGAAGCTTTCTTT | CASSQAARSDTEAFF
TRBD2 | few | TRBJ2-1 | TRBV7-2 | TGTGCCAGCAGCTTGACTAGCGGGGAACCCTACAATGAGCAGTTCTTC | CASSLTSGEPYNEQFF
NA | NA | TRBJ2-7 | TRBV20-1 | TGCAGTGCTAGCAACCAGGGCCCCTACGAGCAGTACTTC | CSASNQGPYEQYF
NA | NA | TRBJ1-1 | TRBV9 | TGTGCCAGCAGCGTAGGGATTCGGGACACTGAAGCTTTCTTT | CASSVGIRDTEAFF
TRBD1 | NA | TRBJ2-1 | TRBV24-1 | TGTGCCACCAGTGAGTCGGACAGGGCGCGTGAGCAGTTCTTC | CATSESDRAREQFF
NA | few | TRBJ1-1 | TRBV27 | TGTGCCAGCAGTTTCGGCCCTCGGGCTGAAGCTTTCTTT | CASSFGPRAEAFF
NA | few | TRBJ1-2 | TRBV5-1 | TGCGCCAGCAGCCTCTTGGAGCCGATGGATGGCTACACCTTC | CASSLLEPMDGYTF
NA | many | TRBJ1-3 | TRBV25-1 | TGTGCCAGCAGTGCGGACTCTCAAATACCGCCGAGCTCTGGAAACACCATATATTTT | CASSADSQIPPSSGNTIYF
TRBD2 | NA | TRBJ2-3 | TRBV7-2 | TGTGCCAGCAGCTATAGCGGGGGAAGCACAGATACGCAGTATTTT | CASSYSGGSTDTQYF
NA | many | TRBJ1-5 | TRBV5-1 | TGCGCCAGCAGCTTGGGGGTCAATCAGCCCCAGCATTTT | CASSLGVNQPQHF
TRBD1 | NA | TRBJ2-6 | TRBV30 | TGTGCCTGGAGTGTCATGGGACAGGGGGCGCGCGGGGCCAACGTCCTGACTTTC | CAWSVMGQGARGANVLTF
NA | NA | TRBJ2-3 | TRBV7-2 | TGTGCCAGCAGCTTAGTTCCAGCAGCAGATACGCAGTATTTT | CASSLVPAADTQYF
TRBD2 | NA | TRBJ2-1 | TRBV12-3/TRBV12-4 | TGTGCCAGCAGTCCATACGGGCGGGGGGGCCAAGATGAGCAGTTCTTC | CASSPYGRGGQDEQFF
TRBD1 | NA | TRBJ2-1 | TRBV27 | TGTGCCAGCAGCGCCGGGACAGGGGTCAATGAGCAGTTCTTC | CASSAGTGVNEQFF
NA | NA | TRBJ1-1 | TRBV4-2 | TGTGCCAGCAGCCGGCCACCCCAGTCTGAAGCTTTCTTT | CASSRPPQSEAFF
NA | few | TRBJ1-1 | TRBV12-3/TRBV12-4 | TGTGCCAGCACCGCCGCGGTGGTGAAAGCTTTCTTT | CASTAAVVKAFF
TRBD2 | NA | TRBJ2-7 | TRBV20-1 | TGCAGTGCTAAGCCGGGACTAGCGGGACCCGTGGCCTTC | CSAKPGLAGPVAF
NA | NA | TRBJ1-1 | TRBV12-3/TRBV12-4 | TGTGCCAGCAGTTCCGCAGGGGTCACTGAAGCTTTCTTT | CASSSAGVTEAFF
TRBD1 | few | TRBJ1-2 | TRBV6-1 | TGTGCCAGCGCCCCTCAGACAGGGTATGGCTACACCTTC | CASAPQTGYGYTF
TRBD1 | NA | TRBJ1-1 | TRBV28 | TGTGCCAGTAGACAGGGAAATGAGAACACTGAAGCTTTCTTT | CASRQGNENTEAFF
NA | few | TRBJ2-3 | TRBV12-3/TRBV12-4 | TGTGCCAGCAGTTTAGCGCGGCTAGCTGGCCTCACAGATACGCAGTATTTT | CASSLARLAGLTDTQYF
TRBD1 | NA | TRBJ2-7 | TRBV5-1 | TGCGCCAGCAGCACCGACAGGGCCGAGCAGTACTTC | CASSTDRAEQYF
NA | NA | TRBJ2-5 | TRBV7-9 | TGTGCCAGCAGAAACGGTGGGAATGGGGAGACCCAGTACTTC | CASRNGGNGETQYF
NA | few | TRBJ2-7 | TRBV4-2 | TGTGCCAGCAGCCAAGATAGACTCTCCTACGAGCAGTACTTC | CASSQDRLSYEQYF
NA | once | TRBJ2-7 | TRBV29-1 | TGCAGCGTTGATTCCGATTACGAGCAGTACTTC | CSVDSDYEQYF
TRBD1 | few | TRBJ2-5 | TRBV7-2 | TGTGCCAGCAGCTTGGGGGACAGGGGTTGGGAGACCCAGTACTTC | CASSLGDRGWETQYF
NA | NA | TRBJ1-2 | TRBV5-1 | TGCGCCAGCAGCGTGACAGACAACTATGGCTACACCTTC | CASSVTDNYGYTF
NA | few | TRBJ1-4 | TRBV6-6 | TGTGCCAGCAGTTACGATCCGGGTTCCAATGAAAAACTGTTTTTT | CASSYDPGSNEKLFF
NA | few | TRBJ1-2 | TRBV7-9 | TGTGCCAGCAGCCCACCCCAGACAGACGGCTACACCTTC | CASSPPQTDGYTF
NA | NA | TRBJ2-1 | TRBV29-1 | TGCAGCGTTGAAGATGGCCGAAAGGGCTTCTTCAGACCCTACAATGAGCAGTTCTTC | CSVEDGRKGFFRPYNEQFF
NA | NA | TRBJ2-7 | TRBV9 | TGTGCCAGCAGCGTAACCCCCTACGAGCAGTACTTC | CASSVTPYEQYF
NA | NA | TRBJ1-2 | TRBV9 | TGTGCCAGCAGCGTACTGAACGCCAAAATCTATGGCTACACCTTC | CASSVLNAKIYGYTF
NA | NA | TRBJ1-6 | TRBV12-3/TRBV12-4 | TGTGCCTCCCTAAGACGGGGGTCCTATAATTCACCCCTCCACTTT | CASLRRGSYNSPLHF
TRBD1 | many | TRBJ1-2 | TRBV5-1 | TGCGCCAGCAGCTTGGATTGGACAGGATCGGATGGCTACACCTTC | CASSLDWTGSDGYTF
NA | NA | TRBJ1-2 | TRBV7-9 | TGTGCCAGCAGCCCGATACTAGAACGCGACTATGGCTACACCTTC | CASSPILERDYGYTF
NA | NA | TRBJ1-1 | TRBV25-1 | TGTGCCAGCAGCCGGGTAGGGGTTAACACTGAAGCTTTCTTT | CASSRVGVNTEAFF